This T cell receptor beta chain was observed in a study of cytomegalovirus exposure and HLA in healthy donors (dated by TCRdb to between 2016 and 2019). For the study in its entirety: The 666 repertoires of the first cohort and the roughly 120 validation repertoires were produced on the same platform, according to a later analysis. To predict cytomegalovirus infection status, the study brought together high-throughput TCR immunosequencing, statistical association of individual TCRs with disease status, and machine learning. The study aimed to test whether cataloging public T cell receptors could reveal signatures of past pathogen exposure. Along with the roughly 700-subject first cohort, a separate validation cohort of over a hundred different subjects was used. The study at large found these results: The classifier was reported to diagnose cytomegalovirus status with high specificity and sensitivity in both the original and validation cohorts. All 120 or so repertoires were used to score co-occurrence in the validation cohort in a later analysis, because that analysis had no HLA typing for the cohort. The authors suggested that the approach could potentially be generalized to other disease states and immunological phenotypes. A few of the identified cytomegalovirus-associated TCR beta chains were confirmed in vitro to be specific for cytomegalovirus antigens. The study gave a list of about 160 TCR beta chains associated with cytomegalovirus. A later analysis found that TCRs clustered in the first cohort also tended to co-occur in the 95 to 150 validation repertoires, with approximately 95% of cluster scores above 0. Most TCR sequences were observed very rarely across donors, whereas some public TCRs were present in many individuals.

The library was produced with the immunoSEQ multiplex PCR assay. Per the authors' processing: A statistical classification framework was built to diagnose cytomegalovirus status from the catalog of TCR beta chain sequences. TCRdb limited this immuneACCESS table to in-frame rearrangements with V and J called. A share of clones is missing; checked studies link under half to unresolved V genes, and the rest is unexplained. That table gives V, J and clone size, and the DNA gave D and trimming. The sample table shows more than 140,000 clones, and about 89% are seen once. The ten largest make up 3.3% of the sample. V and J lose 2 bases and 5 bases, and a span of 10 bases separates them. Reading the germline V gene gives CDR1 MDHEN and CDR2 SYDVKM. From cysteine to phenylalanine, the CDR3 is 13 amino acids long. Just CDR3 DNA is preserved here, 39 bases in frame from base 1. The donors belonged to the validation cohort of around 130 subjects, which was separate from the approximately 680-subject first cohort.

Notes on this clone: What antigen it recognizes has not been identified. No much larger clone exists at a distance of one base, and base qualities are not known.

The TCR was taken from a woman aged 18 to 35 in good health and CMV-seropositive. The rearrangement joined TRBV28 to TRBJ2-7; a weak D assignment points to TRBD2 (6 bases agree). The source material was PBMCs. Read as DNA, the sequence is TGTGCCAGCAGTTTAGGGCTAGCGAACGAGCAGTACTTC. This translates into CASSLGLANEQYF.